These T cell receptor beta chains were read from a single sample in a study of blood T cell repertoires in COVID-19. Method: immunoSEQ multiplex PCR; TCRdb's copy keeps in-frame clones and lacks some. The sample yields some 20,000 clones, about nine tenths seen once. Sequenced sample: peripheral blood. The receptors stem from a man between 65 and 85 years old with acute or convalescent COVID-19. Both conserved end residues are part of each CDR3. A D gene is named only where the DNA matches it firmly. The size of a clone is reported for some rows only, either as once, few or many, or as a class for expanded clones.

TRBJ2-6	.	TRBV5-4	TRBD2	TGTGCCGTAGGGTTACTAGCGGGGGACTCTGGGGCCAACGTCCTGACTTTC	CAVGLLAGDSGANVLTF
TRBJ1-1	.	TRBV12-3/TRBV12-4	.	TGTGCCAGCAGTTTAGTCGCGGGCACTGAAGCTTTCTTT	CASSLVAGTEAFF
TRBJ1-4	.	TRBV15	TRBD1	TGTGCCACCAGCAGAGATCCGGATCAGGGGGCAGAAAAACTGTTTTTT	CATSRDPDQGAEKLFF
TRBJ2-3	.	TRBV7-5	.	TGTGCCAGAAGCTTATCCCTAGCCACAGATACGCAGTATTTT	CARSLSLATDTQYF
TRBJ1-5	.	TRBV3-1/TRBV3-2	.	TGTGCCAGCAGCCAAGATATGGCAGGGGCTTCCAATCAGCCCCAGCATTTT	CASSQDMAGASNQPQHF
TRBJ1-1	.	TRBV7-9	.	TGTGCCAGCAGCTTCCTCTCGGGAGGCACTGAAGCTTTCTTT	CASSFLSGGTEAFF
TRBJ1-5	once	TRBV19	.	TGTGCCAGTAGTTCAGGGAGGCGCAATCAGCCCCAGCATTTT	CASSSGRRNQPQHF
TRBJ1-2	.	TRBV10-3	.	TGTGCCATCAGTGAGTCGACTGGAGGGCAGGGCTTCGGGGGCTACACCTTC	CAISESTGGQGFGGYTF
TRBJ1-5	.	TRBV28	.	TGTGCCAGCAGTTCAGGGACTTTTCAGCCCCAGCATTTT	CASSSGTFQPQHF
TRBJ1-2	.	TRBV4-3	.	TGCGCCAGCAGCCAAGATTTGGCAGGGCCTAACTATGGCTACACCTTC	CASSQDLAGPNYGYTF
TRBJ2-2	.	TRBV6-6	.	TGTGCCAGCATCCCGGGAAACACCGGGGAGCTGTTTTTT	CASIPGNTGELFF
TRBJ1-4	.	TRBV15	TRBD1	TGTGCCACCAGCAGAAATCCAGGGGGTATGGATGAAAAACTGTTTTTT	CATSRNPGGMDEKLFF
TRBJ2-1	.	TRBV6-4	TRBD2	TGTGCCAGCAGTCAAACGTCTAGCGGGAGAGCCTACAATGAGCAGTTCTTC	CASSQTSSGRAYNEQFF